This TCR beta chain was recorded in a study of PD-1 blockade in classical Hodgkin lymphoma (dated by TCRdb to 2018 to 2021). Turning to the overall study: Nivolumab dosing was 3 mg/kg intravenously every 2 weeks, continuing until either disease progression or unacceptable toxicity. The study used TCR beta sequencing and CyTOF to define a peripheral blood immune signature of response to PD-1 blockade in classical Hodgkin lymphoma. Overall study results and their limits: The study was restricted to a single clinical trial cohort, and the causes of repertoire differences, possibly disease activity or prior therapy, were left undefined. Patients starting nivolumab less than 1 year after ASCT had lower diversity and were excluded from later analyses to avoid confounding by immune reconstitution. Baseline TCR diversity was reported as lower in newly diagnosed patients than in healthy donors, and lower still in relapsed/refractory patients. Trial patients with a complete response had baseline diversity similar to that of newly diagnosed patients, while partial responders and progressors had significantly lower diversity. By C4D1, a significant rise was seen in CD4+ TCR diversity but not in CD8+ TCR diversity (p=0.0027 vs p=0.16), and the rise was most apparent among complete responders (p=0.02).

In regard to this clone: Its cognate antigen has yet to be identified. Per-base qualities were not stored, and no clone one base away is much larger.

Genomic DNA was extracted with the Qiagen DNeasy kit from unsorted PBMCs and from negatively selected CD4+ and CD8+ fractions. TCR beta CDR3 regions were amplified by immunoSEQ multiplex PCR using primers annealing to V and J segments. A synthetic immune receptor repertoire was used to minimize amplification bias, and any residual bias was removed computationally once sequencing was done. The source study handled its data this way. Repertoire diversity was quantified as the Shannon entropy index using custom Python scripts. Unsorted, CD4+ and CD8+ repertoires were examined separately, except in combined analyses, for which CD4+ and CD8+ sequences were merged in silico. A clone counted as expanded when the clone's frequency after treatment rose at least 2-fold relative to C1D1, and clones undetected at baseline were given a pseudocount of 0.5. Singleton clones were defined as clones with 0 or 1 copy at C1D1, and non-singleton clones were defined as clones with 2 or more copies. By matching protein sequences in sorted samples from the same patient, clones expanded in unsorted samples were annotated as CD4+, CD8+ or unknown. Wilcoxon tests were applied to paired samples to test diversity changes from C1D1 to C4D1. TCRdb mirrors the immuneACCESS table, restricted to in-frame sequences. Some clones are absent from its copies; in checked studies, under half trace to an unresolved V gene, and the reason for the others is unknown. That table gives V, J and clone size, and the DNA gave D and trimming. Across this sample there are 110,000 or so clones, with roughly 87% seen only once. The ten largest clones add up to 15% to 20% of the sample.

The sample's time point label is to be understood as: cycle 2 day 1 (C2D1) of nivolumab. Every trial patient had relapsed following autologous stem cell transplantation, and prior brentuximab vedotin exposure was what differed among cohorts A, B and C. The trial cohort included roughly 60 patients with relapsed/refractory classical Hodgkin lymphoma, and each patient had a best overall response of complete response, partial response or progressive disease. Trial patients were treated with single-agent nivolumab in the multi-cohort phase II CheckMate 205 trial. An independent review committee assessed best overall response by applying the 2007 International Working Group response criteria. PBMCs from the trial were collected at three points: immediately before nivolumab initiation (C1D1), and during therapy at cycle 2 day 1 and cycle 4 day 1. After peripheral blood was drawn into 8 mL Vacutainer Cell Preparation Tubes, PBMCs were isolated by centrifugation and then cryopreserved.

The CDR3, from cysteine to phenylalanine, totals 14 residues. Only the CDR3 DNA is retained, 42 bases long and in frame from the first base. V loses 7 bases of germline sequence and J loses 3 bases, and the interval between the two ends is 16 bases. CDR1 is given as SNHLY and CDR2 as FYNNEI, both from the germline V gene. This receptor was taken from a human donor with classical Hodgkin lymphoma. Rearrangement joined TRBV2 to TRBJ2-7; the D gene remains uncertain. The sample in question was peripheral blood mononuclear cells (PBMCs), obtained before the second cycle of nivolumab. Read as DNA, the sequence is TGTGCCAGCAACACAAACGAGCAGATCTACGAGCAGTACTTC. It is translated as CASNTNEQIYEQYF.